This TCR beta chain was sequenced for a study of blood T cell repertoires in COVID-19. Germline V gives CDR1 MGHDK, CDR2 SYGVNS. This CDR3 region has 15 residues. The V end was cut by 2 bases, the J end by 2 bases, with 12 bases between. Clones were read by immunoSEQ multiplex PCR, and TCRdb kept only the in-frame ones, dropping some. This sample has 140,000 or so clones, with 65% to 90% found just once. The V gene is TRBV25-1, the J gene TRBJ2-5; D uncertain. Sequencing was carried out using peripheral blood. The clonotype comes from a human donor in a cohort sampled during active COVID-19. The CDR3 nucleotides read TGTGCCAGCAGTGAAAACGGGTTCGGTCAAGAGACCCAGTACTTC. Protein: CASSENGFGQETQYF.